This TCR beta chain was identified during a study of blood T cell repertoires in COVID-19 (dated by TCRdb to between 2020 and 2021). Background on the whole study: Samples from collaborators originated in the United States, Italy and Spain and spanned both the acute and convalescent phases of COVID-19. Where available, HLA class I and class II types were taken from metadata supplied by the sample provider and were not determined by assay-based typing. Deeply sampled blood TCRbeta repertoires from subjects exposed to, actively infected with, or recovered from COVID-19 were included in the dataset. Samples were obtained from the ongoing ImmuneRACE study (first 160 participants) and from some 1,200 subjects provided by 6 global collaborators. The repertoires were made available in a free public database intended to serve as a resource for research on the immune response to SARS-CoV-2. The sample metadata nearly always contained a de-identified subject ID, COVID-19 status, age in years and sex. The material from the prospective study consisted of cDNA or gDNA derived from T cells, B-cell-depleted T cells, or PBMCs.

The paper as a whole reports these results and caveats: How much clinical and demographic metadata was included differed by source and by participant, and the metadata was provided uncurated.

Per the germline V gene, MDHEN is the CDR1 and SYDVKM is the CDR2. V and J lose 5 bases and 0 bases, and a span of 4 bases separates them. CDR3 length: 12 amino acids, cysteine to phenylalanine. The kept DNA is CDR3 alone, 36 bases in frame from the first base. Whole blood was collected in K2EDTA tubes by collaborating institutions according to the institutions' own protocols. For TCRbeta analysis, collaborators shipped samples as frozen whole blood, isolated PBMCs, or DNA extracted from either of those sample types. The immunoSEQ Assay, a bias-controlled multiplex PCR, was used to amplify TCRbeta CDR3 regions from genomic DNA. Per the authors' processing: Within the assay, amplification of reference gene primers was used to estimate how many nucleated cells each sample contained. To quantify the absolute abundance of each unique TCRbeta CDR3 rearrangement, sequence reads were collapsed and filtered. For each sample, productive Simpson clonality was calculated by taking the square root of Simpson's diversity index across productive rearrangements. TCRdb took over this immuneACCESS table, retaining in-frame rearrangements with V and J assigned. Such tables are incomplete; in checked studies, under half of the missing clones stem from an unresolved V gene, and the remainder is unexplained. For V, J and clone size, that table is used; D and trimming come from the DNA. The sample table shows under 65,000 clones, and around 89% are seen once. The top ten constitute about 1.5% of the sample.

This clone has just a few counts. Its antigen is still unknown. Qualities for individual bases were not recorded, and no much larger clone is one base off. The TCR comes from a man in his 60s with acute or convalescent COVID-19. Material: peripheral blood. The chain employs TRBV28 and TRBJ1-2; the D gene lacks a confident call. The CDR3 corresponds to CASSTANYGYTF. The DNA sequence is as follows: TGTGCCAGCAGTACAGCTAACTATGGCTACACCTTC.